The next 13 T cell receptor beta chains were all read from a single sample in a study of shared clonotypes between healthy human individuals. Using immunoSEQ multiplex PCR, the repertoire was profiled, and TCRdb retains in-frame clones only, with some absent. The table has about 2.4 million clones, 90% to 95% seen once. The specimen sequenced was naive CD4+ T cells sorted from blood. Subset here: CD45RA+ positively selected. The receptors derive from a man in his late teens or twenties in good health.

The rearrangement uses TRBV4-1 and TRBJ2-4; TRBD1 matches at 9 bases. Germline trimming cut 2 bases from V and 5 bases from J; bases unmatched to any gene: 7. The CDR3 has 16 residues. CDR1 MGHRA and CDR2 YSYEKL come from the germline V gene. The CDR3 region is CASSQRGTGRENIQYF. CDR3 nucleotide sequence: TGCGCCAGCAGCCAAAGAGGGACAGGGCGAGAAAACATTCAGTACTTC.

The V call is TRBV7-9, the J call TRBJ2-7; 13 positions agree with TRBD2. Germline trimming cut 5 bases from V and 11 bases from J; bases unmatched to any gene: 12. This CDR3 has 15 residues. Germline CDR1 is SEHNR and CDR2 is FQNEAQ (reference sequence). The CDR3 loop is CASSQQIGTSGKEYF. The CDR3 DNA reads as TGTGCCAGCAGCCAACAAATCGGGACTAGCGGGAAGGAGTACTTC.

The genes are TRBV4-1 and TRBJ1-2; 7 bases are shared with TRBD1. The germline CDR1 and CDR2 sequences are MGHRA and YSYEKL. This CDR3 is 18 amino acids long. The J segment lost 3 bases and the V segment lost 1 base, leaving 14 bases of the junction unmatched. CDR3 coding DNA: TGCGCCAGCAGCCAAGTAGTCACAGGGGCCACCCTTCACTATGGCTACACCTTC. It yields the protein CASSQVVTGATLHYGYTF.

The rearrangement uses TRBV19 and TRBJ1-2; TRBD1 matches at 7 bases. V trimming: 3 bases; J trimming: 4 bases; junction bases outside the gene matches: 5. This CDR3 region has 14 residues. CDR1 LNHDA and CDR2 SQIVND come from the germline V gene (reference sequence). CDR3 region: CASSIERGPYGYTF. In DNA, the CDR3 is TGTGCCAGTAGTATCGAGAGGGGGCCCTATGGCTACACCTTC.

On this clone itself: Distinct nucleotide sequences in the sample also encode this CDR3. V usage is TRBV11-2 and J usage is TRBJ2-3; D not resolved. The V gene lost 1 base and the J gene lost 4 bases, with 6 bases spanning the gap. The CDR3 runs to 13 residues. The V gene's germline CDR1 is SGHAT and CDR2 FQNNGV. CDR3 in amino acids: CASSLGVADTQYF. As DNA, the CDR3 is TGTGCCAGCAGCTTAGGGGTCGCAGATACGCAGTATTTT.

The CDR3 bases are TGTGCCAGCAGCCCGCAGGGGGAGAGCACTGAAGCTTTCTTT. It is translated as CASSPQGESTEAFF. The chain uses TRBV11-3 and TRBJ1-1, with TRBD1 matching 7 bases. V trimming: 5 bases; J trimming: 4 bases; junction bases outside the gene matches: 7. Germline lookup yields CDR1 SGHNT and CDR2 YENEEA. The length of the CDR3 is 14 residues.

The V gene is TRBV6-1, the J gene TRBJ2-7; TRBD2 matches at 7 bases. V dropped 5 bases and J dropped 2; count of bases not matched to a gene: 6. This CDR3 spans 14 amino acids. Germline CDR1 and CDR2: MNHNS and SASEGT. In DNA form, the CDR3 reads TGTGCCAGCAGTATGGGACTATCACCCTACGAGCAGTACTTC. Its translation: CASSMGLSPYEQYF.

Here the CDR3 reads CASRPGTGGKELFF. CDR3 nucleotides: TGCGCCAGCAGACCCGGGACAGGGGGAAAGGAGCTGTTTTTT. The chain joins TRBV10-1 to TRBJ2-2; 11 bases are shared with TRBD1. The germline V gene has CDR1 WNHNN and CDR2 SYGVQD (reference sequence). V was pared by 6 bases and J by 10 bases, with 7 bases of the junction left unmatched. CDR3 length equals 14 residues.

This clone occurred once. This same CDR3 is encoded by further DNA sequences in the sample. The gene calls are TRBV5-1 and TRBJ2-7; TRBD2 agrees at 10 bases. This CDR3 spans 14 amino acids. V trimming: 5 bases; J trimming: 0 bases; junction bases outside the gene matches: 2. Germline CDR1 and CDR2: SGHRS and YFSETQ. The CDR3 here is CASSASGSSYEQYF. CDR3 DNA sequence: TGCGCCAGCAGTGCTAGCGGGAGCTCCTACGAGCAGTACTTC.

The chain's CDR3 is CASTGSSETYEQYF. CDR3 nucleotide sequence: TGTGCCAGCACGGGTTCCTCAGAGACCTACGAGCAGTACTTC. This chain connects TRBV28 to TRBJ2-7; D unclear. V dropped 7 bases and J dropped 2 bases, with 15 bases sitting between them. This CDR3 has 14 amino acids. Germline V CDR1 and CDR2: MDHEN, SYDVKM. The full variable domain, rest sourced from reference TRBV28 and TRBJ2-7, is DVKVTQSSRYLVKRTGEKVFLECVQDMDHENMFWYRQDPGLGLRLIYFSYDVKMKEKGDIPEGYSVSREKKERFSLILESASTNQTSMYLCASTGSSETYEQYFGPGTRLTVT.

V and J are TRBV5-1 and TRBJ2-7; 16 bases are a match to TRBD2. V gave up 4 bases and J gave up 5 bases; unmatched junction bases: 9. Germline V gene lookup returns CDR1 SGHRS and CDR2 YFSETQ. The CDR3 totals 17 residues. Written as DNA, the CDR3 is TGCGCCAGCAGCCGCGGGACTAGCGGGGGGGCCCCCCACGAGCAGTACTTC. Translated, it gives CASSRGTSGGAPHEQYF. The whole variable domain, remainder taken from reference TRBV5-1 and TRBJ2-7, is KAGVTQTPRYLIKTRGQQVTLSCSPISGHRSVSWYQQTPGQGLQFLFEYFSETQRNKGNFPGRFSGRQFSNSRSEMNVSTLELGDSALYLCASSRGTSGGAPHEQYFGPGTRLTVT.

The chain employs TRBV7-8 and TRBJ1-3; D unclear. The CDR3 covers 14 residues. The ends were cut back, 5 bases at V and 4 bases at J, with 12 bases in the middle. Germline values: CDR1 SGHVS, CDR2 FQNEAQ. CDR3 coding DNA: TGTGCCAGCAGCCAGAGGGCAGGAGGAAACACCATATATTTT. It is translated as CASSQRAGGNTIYF.

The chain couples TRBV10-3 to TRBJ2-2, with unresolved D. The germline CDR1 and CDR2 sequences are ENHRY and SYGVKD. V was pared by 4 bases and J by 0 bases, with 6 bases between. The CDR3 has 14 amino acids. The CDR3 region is CAISAGANTGELFF. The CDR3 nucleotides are TGTGCCATCAGTGCAGGCGCGAACACCGGGGAGCTGTTTTTT.